This TCR beta chain was sequenced during a study of T cells in Graves' hyperthyroidism and ophthalmopathy. Germline-derived CDR1 and CDR2 are SGHRS and YFSETQ. V lost 0 bases to trimming and J lost 0 bases, with 12 bases between them. This CDR3 region has 16 residues. This clonotype was recorded at least ten times. RNA transcripts provided the source from which TCR beta CDR3 regions were amplified. A set of HTBI primers served as the primers for a first-round RT-PCR of the TCR CDR3. TCRdb itself ran the multiplex PCR reads through MiXCR, one entry per CDR3 protein. The sample has fewer than 200,000 distinct CDR3 sequences; 15% to 20% are singletons.

This clonotype was obtained from a woman aged 45-65 years with Graves' hyperthyroidism. The V call is TRBV5-1, the J call TRBJ1-1; D gene ambiguous. Sequences were obtained from blood. This CDR3 reads CASSLVLGSMNTEAFF. The CDR3 DNA reads as TGCGCCAGCAGCTTGGTGCTCGGCTCCATGAACACTGAAGCTTTCTTT. Variable domain in full (rest from reference TRBV5-1 and TRBJ1-1): KAGVTQTPRYLIKTRGQQVTLSCSPISGHRSVSWYQQTPGQGLQFLFEYFSETQRNKGNFPGRFSGRQFSNSRSEMNVSTLELGDSALYLCASSLVLGSMNTEAFFGQGTRLTVV.